The present T cell receptor beta chain was sequenced within a study of T cells in Graves' hyperthyroidism and ophthalmopathy. Study-level background: Before treatment of any kind, peripheral blood was taken at initial diagnosis. The study's findings and limits: The model identified upcoming ophthalmopathy a median approximately seven months ahead of onset.

Uncontrolled infection, other autoimmune disease, pregnancy or lactation led to exclusion. Germline CDR1 SGHTA, CDR2 FQGTGA. Trimming took 4 bases from V and 1 from J, leaving 13 bases between them. This CDR3 has 16 residues. TCR beta CDR3 regions were amplified from RNA. HTBI primers were used for first-round RT-PCR of the TCR CDR3. Each CDR3 protein gets one entry after TCRdb re-called the multiplex PCR reads with MiXCR. The sample lists more than 500,000 distinct CDR3 sequences; around 15% were seen once. This clonotype has a count of ten or more. What it binds is not known. Input material: blood. The gene calls are TRBV7-3 and TRBJ2-2; a weak D match, TRBD2 (6 bases). The receptor comes from a woman aged 30 to 39 with Graves' hyperthyroidism. The CDR3 is CASSSSGTLNTGELFF. CDR3 DNA sequence: TGTGCCAGCAGCTCCTCCGGGACTTTGAACACCGGGGAGCTGTTTTTT.